The present T cell receptor (beta chain) was sequenced within a study of technical replicates of blood from several donors. Measured with immunoSEQ multiplex PCR; TCRdb has only the in-frame clones, and not every one. Of fewer than 95,000 clones listed, about 94% are singletons. Per the germline V gene, CDR1 is MDHEN and CDR2 is SYDVKM. Trimming stripped 4 bases from V and 3 bases from J, with 16 bases between. The CDR3 has 15 amino acids. The V and J genes are TRBV28 and TRBJ2-7; D might be TRBD1 (5 bases). This TCR was sampled from a human donor in good health. The sequenced material came from T cells isolated from PBMCs. The CDR3 is CASSSGHTLYYEQYF. CDR3 nucleotides: TGTGCCAGCAGTTCTGGACATACCCTATACTACGAGCAGTACTTC. The whole variable domain, remainder taken from reference TRBV28 and TRBJ2-7, is DVKVTQSSRYLVKRTGEKVFLECVQDMDHENMFWYRQDPGLGLRLIYFSYDVKMKEKGDIPEGYSVSREKKERFSLILESASTNQTSMYLCASSSGHTLYYEQYFGPGTRLTVT.